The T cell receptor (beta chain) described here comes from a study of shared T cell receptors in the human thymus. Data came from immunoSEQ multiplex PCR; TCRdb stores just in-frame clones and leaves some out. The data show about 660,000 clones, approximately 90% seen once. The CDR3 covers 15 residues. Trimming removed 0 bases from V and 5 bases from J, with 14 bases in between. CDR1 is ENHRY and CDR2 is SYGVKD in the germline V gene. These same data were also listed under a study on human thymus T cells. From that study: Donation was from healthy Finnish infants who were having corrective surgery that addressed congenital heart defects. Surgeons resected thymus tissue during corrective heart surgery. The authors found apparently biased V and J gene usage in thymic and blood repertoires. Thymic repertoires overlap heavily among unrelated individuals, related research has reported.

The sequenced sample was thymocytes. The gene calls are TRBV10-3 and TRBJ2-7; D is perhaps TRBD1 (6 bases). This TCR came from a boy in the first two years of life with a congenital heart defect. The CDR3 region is CAISESPGALHEQYF. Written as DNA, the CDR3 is TGTGCCATCAGTGAGTCTCCAGGGGCCTTACACGAGCAGTACTTC.